Presented here are 15 T cell receptor beta chains from one specimen sequenced in a study of neurological immune-mediated disorders. TCRdb re-derived calls from the 5' RACE reads in MiXCR, one entry per CDR3 protein. The sample records under 40,000 distinct CDR3 sequences, roughly 7% being singletons. Source material: PBMCs. The source of these receptors is a woman aged 35 to 49 in good health.

This clonotype was detected many times. The DNA of the CDR3 is TGCAGTGCTAGTTTGGGGGGTCATAGCAATCAGCCCCAGCATTTT. This translates into CSASLGGHSNQPQHF. The chain recombines TRBV20-1 with TRBJ1-5; D may be TRBD1 (5 bases). Between the trimmed V and J ends, which lost 3 bases and 0 bases, there was a span of 12 bases. CDR1 is DFQATT and CDR2 is SNEGSKA in the germline V gene (reference sequence). The CDR3 length is 15 residues.

This clonotype was observed many times. The J gene is TRBJ2-1, the V gene TRBV2; 10 bases match TRBD2. CDR1 and CDR2 (germline): SNHLY, FYNNEI. The CDR3 has 13 residues. The trim removed 4 bases at V and 15 bases at J, leaving 9 bases unmatched. The CDR3 spells CASSVGLAAPRFF. As DNA, the CDR3 is TGTGCCAGCAGTGTCGGACTAGCGGCCCCCAGGTTCTTC.

The J gene is TRBJ2-1, the V gene TRBV7-2; TRBD2 matches at 8 bases. The CDR3 spans 16 residues. The V gene end was trimmed by 5 bases and the J gene end by 3 bases; junction bases not matched to a gene: 9. Germline V gene lookup returns CDR1 SGHTA and CDR2 FQGNSA. The CDR3 nucleotides are TGTGCCAGCAGCCCCCGTCCCGGGAGGGTCTACAATGAGCAGTTCTTC. Its protein is CASSPRPGRVYNEQFF.

This clonotype has a count of ten or more. The chain links TRBV2 to TRBJ2-3; TRBD1 might be the D (5 bases). The CDR3 length is 14 residues. Deletions cut 8 bases from V and 4 bases from J, with 16 bases between. The germline CDR1 and CDR2 sequences are SNHLY and FYNNEI. CDR3 region: CASAGSRTADTQYF. The DNA of the CDR3 is TGTGCCAGCGCAGGGTCCCGCACCGCAGATACGCAGTATTTT.

This clonotype was counted at least ten times. V gene TRBV2 combines with J gene TRBJ2-1; no firm D call. The CDR3 runs to 16 residues. The V gene lost 2 bases and the J gene lost 0 bases, with 11 bases spanning the gap. Germline V gene data show CDR1 as SNHLY and CDR2 as FYNNEI. The CDR3 nucleotides read TGTGCCAGCAGTGAATTTGTGGATAGCTCCTACAATGAGCAGTTCTTC. It specifies CASSEFVDSSYNEQFF.

This clonotype was recorded many times. The rearrangement joins TRBV9 to TRBJ1-3; D is unclear. The ends were cut back, 2 bases at V and 8 bases at J, with 8 bases in the middle. The CDR3 extends over 12 amino acids. Germline V gene lookup returns CDR1 SGDLS and CDR2 YYNGEE. The CDR3 DNA reads as TGTGCCAGCAGCGTGAGCGAGCACACCATATATTTT. Its protein product is CASSVSEHTIYF.

Many counts were recorded for this clonotype. V and J are TRBV27 and TRBJ2-2; the D gene could be TRBD1 or TRBD2 (5 bases each). Looked up from germline, CDR1 is MNHEY and CDR2 is SMNVEV (reference sequence). Trimming shortened V by 3 bases and J by 2 bases, and 7 bases separated the two germline ends. The CDR3 contains 14 residues. DNA of the CDR3: TGTGCCAGCAGTTTTGGGGGTAACACCGGGGAGCTGTTTTTT. Translating it yields CASSFGGNTGELFF.

A remark on this clonotype: Since a much larger clone is just one base distant, this may be a read error. The CDR3 DNA reads as TGTGCCAGCAGTTTGGGAGGGGTGAACACCGGGGAGCTGTTTTTT. It translates to CASSLGGVNTGELFF. The chain is built from TRBV28 and TRBJ2-2; 7 positions agree with TRBD2. V was pared by 3 bases and J by 1 base, with 2 bases of the junction left unmatched. The CDR3 spans 15 residues. Germline V gene lookup returns CDR1 MDHEN and CDR2 SYDVKM.

There are many counts of this clonotype. The V gene is TRBV11-2, the J gene TRBJ2-3, with 12 bases matching TRBD2. Germline V gene data show CDR1 as SGHAT and CDR2 as FQNNGV. The CDR3 is made up of 17 amino acids. J was trimmed by 5 bases and V by 1 base; bases with no gene match: 7. CDR3 protein: CASSLGLAGGPQDTQYF. The CDR3 nucleotides read TGTGCCAGCAGCTTAGGCCTAGCGGGAGGGCCTCAAGATACGCAGTATTTT.

This clonotype showed up many times. V gene TRBV5-1 combines with J gene TRBJ2-2; TRBD1 agrees at 8 bases. The CDR3 consists of 14 residues. In germline, CDR1 is SGHRS, CDR2 YFSETQ. J was trimmed by 6 bases and V by 4 bases; bases with no gene match: 5. The CDR3 protein is CASSRDRNAGELFF. The CDR3, as DNA: TGCGCCAGCAGCCGGGACAGGAATGCCGGGGAGCTGTTTTTT. The full variable domain, its missing parts supplied by reference TRBV5-1 and TRBJ2-2, is KAGVTQTPRYLIKTRGQQVTLSCSPISGHRSVSWYQQTPGQGLQFLFEYFSETQRNKGNFPGRFSGRQFSNSRSEMNVSTLELGDSALYLCASSRDRNAGELFFGEGSRLTVL.

This clonotype was seen repeatedly, ten times or more. V and J are TRBV27 and TRBJ1-3; D unclear. Germline lookup yields CDR1 MNHEY and CDR2 SMNVEV (reference sequence). V was shortened by 2 bases and J by 0 bases, with 8 bases between the two germline ends. The CDR3 is 15 residues long. CDR3 sequence (DNA): TGTGCCAGCAGTTTACGGGGAAGCTCTGGAAACACCATATATTTT. Residues: CASSLRGSSGNTIYF.

This clonotype was seen ten or more times. V and J are TRBV7-2 and TRBJ1-4; D possibly corresponds to TRBD1 (5 bases). The V gene's germline CDR1 is SGHTA and CDR2 FQGNSA. This CDR3 is built from 16 residues. Trimming stripped 5 bases from V and 7 bases from J, with 20 bases between. The CDR3 region is CASSQKVWTTGEKLFF. In DNA form, the CDR3 reads TGTGCCAGCAGCCAGAAGGTCTGGACAACGGGTGAAAAACTGTTTTTT.

There are many counts of this clonotype. This rearrangement joins TRBV2 to TRBJ2-7; D ambiguous. There are 13 residues in the CDR3. Per germline, CDR1 SNHLY and CDR2 FYNNEI. The V end was cut by 3 bases, the J end by 6 bases, with 12 bases between. Here the CDR3 reads CASSDRSTSEQYV. The CDR3 DNA reads as TGTGCCAGCAGTGACAGGTCCACCAGCGAGCAGTACGTC.

This clonotype was counted ten times or more. This chain connects TRBV4-1 to TRBJ1-2; TRBD1 agrees at 10 bases. Trimming cost V 4 bases and J 0 bases; bases outside gene matches: 5. Germline-derived CDR1 and CDR2 are MGHRA and YSYEKL. The CDR3 runs 16 residues. CDR3 nucleotide sequence: TGCGCCAGCAGCCCGGGACAGGGGCCCTCTAACTATGGCTACACCTTC. Translating it yields CASSPGQGPSNYGYTF.

CDR3 nucleotides: TGCGCCAGCAGGGTTGGGACTACCAGGGAGCAGTACTTC. Translating it yields CASRVGTTREQYF. The rearrangement joins TRBV5-1 to TRBJ2-7, with 7 bases identical to TRBD2. The CDR3 runs 13 residues. Germline CDR1 SGHRS, CDR2 YFSETQ. Trimming cost V 5 bases and J 7 bases; bases outside gene matches: 9.